This T cell receptor (beta chain) is drawn from a study of shared T cell receptors in the human thymus. The table came from immunoSEQ multiplex PCR; TCRdb's copy has only in-frame clones and leaves some out. The data hold 500,000 to 850,000 clones, with roughly 86% observed a single time. With 6 bases clipped from V and 5 bases from J, the junction kept 9 bases outside the gene matches. CDR1 MNHNY and CDR2 SVGAGI come from the germline V gene (reference sequence). CDR3 length equals 15 residues. This clone is a singleton in its sample. This sample also belongs to another study, concerning human thymus T cells. That paper notes: Having corrective surgery for congenital heart defects, healthy Finnish infants were the ones who donated. From resections taken during corrective heart surgery, the thymus tissue was obtained. Among unrelated individuals, related research reported thymic repertoires that overlapped highly.

The V call is TRBV6-6, the J call TRBJ2-5, with 10 bases matching TRBD1. Source material: thymocytes. The origin of this receptor is a boy in the first two years of life with a congenital heart defect. The CDR3 DNA reads as TGTGCCAGCAGCGACAGGGGGCGAGGGTGGGAGACCCAGTACTTC. As protein: CASSDRGRGWETQYF.